The T cell receptor (beta chain) described here comes from a study of blood T cell repertoires in COVID-19. Cohorts were based on clinical histories the participants reported. Profiled with immunoSEQ multiplex PCR; TCRdb holds only in-frame clones, not every one. This sample has about 210,000 clones; about 85% occur once, and the top ten carry about 19%. CDR1 and CDR2 (germline): MNHEY, SMNVEV (reference sequence). The germline V and J ends were trimmed by 8 bases and 0 bases, with 10 bases remaining between them. The CDR3 consists of 14 residues. V gene TRBV27 combines with J gene TRBJ2-2; TRBD2 might be the D (5 bases). The origin of this receptor is a man aged 40-49 years who had recovered from COVID-19. Sequencing was done on a sample of PBMCs or T cells enriched from blood (not recorded which). CDR3 nucleotide sequence: TGTGCCAGCTCTCCGGGAACGAACACCGGGGAGCTGTTTTTT. It specifies CASSPGTNTGELFF.